This entry lists 24 T cell receptor beta chains sequenced from one sample in a study of cytomegalovirus exposure and HLA in healthy donors. The PCR ran on 60 Vbeta and 13 Jbeta primers. The protocol was immunoSEQ multiplex PCR, while the TCRdb copy is restricted to in-frame clones and leaves out a portion. The sample has some 40,000 clones, roughly 80% seen once; the top ten hold more than 9%. Sequenced: PBMCs. These receptors all come from a young woman in good health and CMV-seropositive.

The V gene is TRBV10-3, the J gene TRBJ1-1; 10 positions agree with TRBD1. The CDR3 has 14 amino acids. Germline CDR1 is ENHRY and CDR2 is SYGVKD. Trimming took 4 bases from V and 5 from J; bases not matched to a gene: 4. The CDR3 spells CAISATGGRTEAFF. CDR3 in DNA: TGTGCCATCAGTGCGACAGGGGGCCGGACTGAAGCTTTCTTT.

The gene calls are TRBV7-3 and TRBJ1-1; D may be TRBD1 (5 bases). The CDR3 is 13 amino acids. Germline loops: CDR1 SGHTA, CDR2 FQGTGA. Trimming took off 4 bases at V and 2 bases at J, with 8 bases between the two ends. As DNA, the CDR3 is TGTGCCAGCAGCTCGACAGATAACACTGAAGCTTTCTTT. Protein: CASSSTDNTEAFF.

The chain combines TRBV28 with TRBJ2-1; 7 positions match TRBD2. Germline V gene data show CDR1 as MDHEN and CDR2 as SYDVKM. V dropped 7 bases and J dropped 7; count of bases not matched to a gene: 10. CDR3 length: 14 residues. DNA for the CDR3: TGTGCCAGCATGGTCAGCGGGCGGGGGAATGAGCAGTTCTTC. It specifies CASMVSGRGNEQFF.

This clone was observed a few times. V and J are TRBV7-2 and TRBJ2-5, with D possibly matching TRBD2 (6 bases). Germline assignment: CDR1 SGHTA and CDR2 FQGNSA. There are 16 residues in the CDR3. V lost 7 bases and J lost 5, with 23 bases in between. CDR3 coding DNA: TGTGCCAGCACCCACTCGGGAAGGAGGGCGGGGGAGACCCAGTACTTC. This encodes CASTHSGRRAGETQYF. The full variable domain, in which reference TRBV7-2 and TRBJ2-5 provide the parts outside the CDR3, is GAGVSQSPSNKVTEKGKDVELRCDPISGHTALYWYRQSLGQGLEFLIYFQGNSAPDKSGLPSDRFSAERTGGSVSTLTIQRTQQEDSAVYLCASTHSGRRAGETQYFGPGTRLLVL.

The chain is built from TRBV15 and TRBJ1-1; D gene unclear. CDR3 length: 14 amino acids. V was pared by 0 bases and J by 2 bases, with 7 bases between. The germline V gene has CDR1 LNHNV and CDR2 YYDKDF (reference sequence). The CDR3 is CATSRESSNTEAFF. CDR3 DNA: TGTGCCACCAGCAGAGAATCCAGTAACACTGAAGCTTTCTTT.

This clone has only a few counts. The chain combines TRBV28 with TRBJ2-5; possible D gene TRBD2, 6 bases. CDR1 and CDR2 (germline): MDHEN, SYDVKM. V was trimmed by 2 bases and J by 6 bases, leaving 16 bases between them. The CDR3 has 15 residues. This CDR3 is CASSLPTGEGKTQYF. The CDR3, as DNA: TGTGCCAGCAGTTTACCGACGGGAGAGGGAAAGACCCAGTACTTC.

The chain carries TRBV5-1 and TRBJ1-1; TRBD1 agrees at 11 bases. Germline V gene sequence: CDR1 SGHRS, CDR2 YFSETQ. This CDR3 spans 16 amino acids. V gave up 4 bases and J gave up 1 base; unmatched junction bases: 6. The CDR3: CASSTGQGVQNTEAFF. CDR3 in DNA: TGCGCCAGCAGCACGGGACAGGGGGTCCAGAACACTGAAGCTTTCTTT. The complete variable domain, with remaining parts taken from reference TRBV5-1 and TRBJ1-1, reads KAGVTQTPRYLIKTRGQQVTLSCSPISGHRSVSWYQQTPGQGLQFLFEYFSETQRNKGNFPGRFSGRQFSNSRSEMNVSTLELGDSALYLCASSTGQGVQNTEAFFGQGTRLTVV.

J is TRBJ1-1 and V is TRBV27; D is perhaps TRBD1 (6 bases). The germline V and J ends were trimmed by 6 bases and 2 bases, with 13 bases remaining between them. CDR1 is MNHEY and CDR2 is SMNVEV in the germline V gene (reference sequence). The CDR3 runs to 14 residues. In nucleotides, the CDR3 is TGTGCCAGCAGCCATAACAGGGTTAACACTGAAGCTTTCTTT. Its translation: CASSHNRVNTEAFF.

CDR3 sequence: CASSYSTSGRGELFF. The CDR3 DNA follows: TGTGCCAGCAGTTACTCGACTAGCGGGAGGGGGGAGCTGTTTTTT. The V call is TRBV6-5, the J call TRBJ2-2, with TRBD2 matching over 13 bases. Trimming took 0 bases from V and 8 from J; bases not matched to a gene: 0. The CDR3 contains 15 residues. Looked up from germline, CDR1 is MNHEY and CDR2 is SVGAGI.

V is TRBV9 and J is TRBJ2-1, with a weak D call TRBD1 (5 bases). Germline V lookup: CDR1 SGDLS, CDR2 YYNGEE. The CDR3 has 15 amino acids. V lost 0 bases and J 4 bases, leaving 11 bases between the germline ends. The CDR3 loop is CASSVAQGRYNEQFF. The CDR3 coding sequence is TGTGCCAGCAGCGTAGCGCAGGGCCGTTACAATGAGCAGTTCTTC.

As concerns this clone: The junction does not match germline at one end; this may be a read error. The CDR3, as DNA: TGTTCCAGCAGCTCGAATAGCGATCAAAGCCTTTACAATGAGCAGTTCTTC. As protein: CSSSSNSDQSLYNEQFF. The gene calls are TRBV7-9 and TRBJ2-1; D might be TRBD2 (5 bases). The germline CDR1 and CDR2 sequences are SEHNR and FQNEAQ (reference sequence). CDR3 size: 17 residues.

The chain has TRBV4-1 and TRBJ2-5; 8 bases agree with TRBD2. There are 17 residues in the CDR3. Per the germline V gene, CDR1 is MGHRA and CDR2 is YSYEKL. Trimming cost V 1 base and J 3 bases; bases outside gene matches: 10. CDR3: CASSQVGAGVRKETQYF. As DNA, the CDR3 is TGCGCCAGCAGCCAAGTGGGAGCGGGAGTACGAAAAGAGACCCAGTACTTC.

As concerns this clone: The sample carries other DNA sequences with the same CDR3. The CDR3 DNA reads TGTGCCAGCAGCGTAGATTCCTTTAGCGACACCCGAGCTAACTATGGCTACACCTTC. This sequence encodes CASSVDSFSDTRANYGYTF. This rearrangement joins TRBV9 to TRBJ1-2, with D unresolved. Germline V gene lookup returns CDR1 SGDLS and CDR2 YYNGEE. The CDR3 extends over 19 amino acids. Trimming removed 0 bases from V and 0 bases from J, with 21 bases in between.

The V and J genes are TRBV4-2 and TRBJ2-5, with TRBD2 identical over 12 bases. V was pared by 5 bases and J by 5 bases, with 9 bases of the junction left unmatched. The CDR3 is made up of 16 amino acids. Germline V lookup: CDR1 LGHNA, CDR2 YNFKEQ. CDR3: CASSARLAGDGETQYF. Here the CDR3 DNA reads TGTGCCAGCAGCGCCCGACTAGCGGGAGATGGGGAGACCCAGTACTTC.

The chain couples TRBV2 to TRBJ2-7; D is undetermined. CDR3 length equals 11 residues. Per germline, CDR1 SNHLY and CDR2 FYNNEI. Deletions cut 7 bases from V and 2 bases from J, with 6 bases between. The CDR3 spells CASIQTYEQYF. The CDR3 nucleotides read TGTGCCAGCATCCAGACCTACGAGCAGTACTTC.

This chain links TRBV19 with TRBJ2-7; the match to TRBD2 covers 11 bases. Germline trimming cut 5 bases from V and 4 bases from J; bases unmatched to any gene: 7. The CDR3 covers 15 residues. CDR1 and CDR2 from the germline V gene are LNHDA and SQIVND (reference sequence). Here the CDR3 DNA reads TGTGCCAGTAGTCTCGGACTAGCGGGCGGGTACGAGCAGTACTTC. This sequence encodes CASSLGLAGGYEQYF.

This chain links TRBV7-8 with TRBJ2-7, with TRBD2 matching 7 bases. The CDR3 covers 14 residues. CDR1 SGHVS and CDR2 FQNEAQ come from the germline V gene. Trimming took 2 bases from V and 7 from J; bases not matched to a gene: 8. In nucleotides, the CDR3 is TGTGCCAGCAGCTTATTGGGGAGGGATTGGGAGCAGTACTTC. It codes for CASSLLGRDWEQYF.

The rearrangement uses TRBV14 and TRBJ2-7, with D unresolved. CDR1 is SGHDN, CDR2 FVKESK, per germline. The CDR3 length is 17 residues. V was trimmed by 2 bases and J by 3 bases, leaving 20 bases between them. The CDR3 DNA reads as TGTGCCAGCAGCCAACCCAACCGACAATCAGTGAACTACGAGCAGTACTTC. This encodes CASSQPNRQSVNYEQYF.

This clone was observed a handful of times. The chain joins TRBV19 to TRBJ1-5; D gene uncertain. The CDR3 runs to 14 residues. The germline V gene encodes CDR1 LNHDA and CDR2 SQIVND (reference sequence). Trimming left V 5 bases short and J 3 bases short, with 11 bases between. The CDR3 DNA is TGTGCCAGTAGTGCGGGAGTACCCAATCAGCCCCAGCATTTT. This sequence encodes CASSAGVPNQPQHF.

This clone occurred once. This sequence joins TRBV5-6 and TRBJ1-1, with 7 positions matching TRBD1. This CDR3 is built from 13 residues. Germline V gives CDR1 SGHDT, CDR2 YYEEEE. Germline trimming cut 2 bases from V and 9 bases from J; bases unmatched to any gene: 7. The chain's CDR3 is CASSLGRGRQAFF. The CDR3 nucleotides are TGTGCCAGCAGCTTAGGCAGGGGGAGACAAGCTTTCTTT.

The V call is TRBV4-3, the J call TRBJ1-6; 7 positions agree with TRBD1. This CDR3 has 16 residues. Per the germline V gene, CDR1 is LGHNA and CDR2 is YSLEER. The junction had 9 bases not matched to a gene; V was cut back by 3 bases and J by 7 bases. CDR3 nucleotide sequence: TGCGCCAGCAGCCAGAGACAGGGAGGTTTCAATTCACCCCTCCACTTT. It encodes CASSQRQGGFNSPLHF.

The chain couples TRBV11-3 to TRBJ2-3; TRBD2 is a possible D gene (5 bases). Germline V CDR1 and CDR2: SGHNT, YENEEA. V gave up 5 bases and J gave up 4 bases, with 7 bases separating them. The CDR3 is made up of 12 amino acids. As DNA, the CDR3 is TGTGCCAGCAGCGTCGGGGCAGATACGCAGTATTTT. Protein sequence: CASSVGADTQYF.

The chain carries TRBV7-2 and TRBJ2-3, with D possibly TRBD2 on 6 matching bases. With 1 base removed from V and 1 base from J, the gap between germline ends came to 12 bases. There are 16 residues in the CDR3. Looked up from germline, CDR1 is SGHTA and CDR2 is FQGNSA. This CDR3 reads CASSLGSGYGTDTQYF. In DNA, the CDR3 is TGTGCCAGCAGCTTAGGAAGCGGGTACGGCACAGATACGCAGTATTTT.

The V gene is TRBV7-3, the J gene TRBJ2-1; 15 positions agree with TRBD2. The junction had 8 bases not matched to a gene; V was cut back by 5 bases and J by 9 bases. The CDR3 is 16 amino acids. Per germline, CDR1 SGHTA and CDR2 FQGTGA. This CDR3 is CASSDTGTSGGSEQFF. DNA for the CDR3: TGTGCCAGCAGCGATACCGGGACTAGCGGGGGGAGTGAGCAGTTCTTC.